This T cell receptor (beta chain) was sequenced during a study of long-term antiretroviral therapy in people with HIV. The wider study: Of all samples, the earliest predate the 2015 immediate-ART recommendation by about a decade.

At survey level, the immunoSEQ assay was run in its v3.0 version. This table comes from immunoSEQ multiplex PCR, and its TCRdb copy is limited to in-frame clones, with some not included. The data hold 16,000 or so clones, with approximately 88% observed a single time. Two or more post-ART PBMC samples, plus at least one pre-ART sample, were available for each donor. Before DNA extraction, roughly 0.85-10 million cryopreserved PBMC were held in the samples. The germline V and J ends were trimmed by 4 bases and 0 bases, with 16 bases remaining between them. Germline V CDR1 and CDR2: MNHNS, SASEGT. The CDR3 consists of 17 residues.

The TCR was taken from a man aged 45 to 65 with HIV. This rearrangement joins TRBV6-1 to TRBJ2-1; D is possibly TRBD2 (5 bases). The sequencing used unsorted PBMCs, collected 0.7 years before starting antiretroviral therapy. The chain's CDR3 is CASSATVAPSSYNEQFF. The DNA for the CDR3 is TGTGCCAGCAGTGCAACCGTAGCGCCGAGCTCCTACAATGAGCAGTTCTTC.